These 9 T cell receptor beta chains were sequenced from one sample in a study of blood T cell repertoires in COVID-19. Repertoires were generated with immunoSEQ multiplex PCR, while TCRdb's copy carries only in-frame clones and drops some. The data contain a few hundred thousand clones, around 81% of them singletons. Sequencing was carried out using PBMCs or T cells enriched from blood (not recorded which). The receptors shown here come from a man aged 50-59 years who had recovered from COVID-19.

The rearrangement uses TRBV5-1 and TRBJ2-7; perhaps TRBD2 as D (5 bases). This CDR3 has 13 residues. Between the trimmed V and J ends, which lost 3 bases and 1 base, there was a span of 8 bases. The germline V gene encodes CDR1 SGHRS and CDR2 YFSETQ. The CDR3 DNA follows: TGCGCCAGCAGCTCGGAGGCTTCCTACGAGCAGTACTTC. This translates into CASSSEASYEQYF. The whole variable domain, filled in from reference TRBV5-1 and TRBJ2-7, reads KAGVTQTPRYLIKTRGQQVTLSCSPISGHRSVSWYQQTPGQGLQFLFEYFSETQRNKGNFPGRFSGRQFSNSRSEMNVSTLELGDSALYLCASSSEASYEQYFGPGTRLTVT.

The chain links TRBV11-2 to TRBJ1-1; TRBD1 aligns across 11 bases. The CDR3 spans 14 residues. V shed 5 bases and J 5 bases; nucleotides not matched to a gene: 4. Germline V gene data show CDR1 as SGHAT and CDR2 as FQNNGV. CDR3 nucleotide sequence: TGTGCCAGCAGCGGACAGGGGGCGAGAACTGAAGCTTTCTTT. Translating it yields CASSGQGARTEAFF.

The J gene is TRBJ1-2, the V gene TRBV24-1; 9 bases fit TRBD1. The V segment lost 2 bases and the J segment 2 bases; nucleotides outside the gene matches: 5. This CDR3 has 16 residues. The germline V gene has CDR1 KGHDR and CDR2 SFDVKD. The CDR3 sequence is CATSDSPGTGNYGYTF. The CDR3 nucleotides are TGTGCCACCAGTGATTCTCCCGGGACAGGGAACTATGGCTACACCTTC.

CDR3 bases: TGTGCCAGCAGCTCGAGAGAGACCCAGTACTTC. As protein: CASSSRETQYF. The chain joins TRBV5-5 to TRBJ2-5; no definite D call. This CDR3 region has 11 residues. V lost 3 bases and J 4 bases, leaving 4 bases between the germline ends. Germline V gives CDR1 SGHKS, CDR2 YYEKEE (reference sequence).

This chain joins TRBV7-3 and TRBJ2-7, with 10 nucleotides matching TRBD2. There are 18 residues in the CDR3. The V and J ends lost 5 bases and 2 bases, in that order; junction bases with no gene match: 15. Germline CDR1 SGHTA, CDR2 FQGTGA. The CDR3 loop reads CASSPHRASGSITYEQYF. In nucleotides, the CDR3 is TGTGCCAGCAGCCCCCATAGGGCTAGCGGGAGTATAACCTACGAGCAGTACTTC.

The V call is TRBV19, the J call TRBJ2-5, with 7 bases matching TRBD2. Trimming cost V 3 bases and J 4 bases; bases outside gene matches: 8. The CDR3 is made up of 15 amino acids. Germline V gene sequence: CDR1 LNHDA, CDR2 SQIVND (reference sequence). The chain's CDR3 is CASSIRLAAAETQYF. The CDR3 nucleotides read TGTGCCAGTAGTATTAGACTAGCCGCCGCAGAGACCCAGTACTTC.

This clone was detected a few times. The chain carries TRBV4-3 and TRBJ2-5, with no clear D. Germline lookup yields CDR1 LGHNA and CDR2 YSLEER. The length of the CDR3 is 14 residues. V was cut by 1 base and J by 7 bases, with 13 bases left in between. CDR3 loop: CASSQVVPPGTQYF. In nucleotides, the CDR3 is TGCGCCAGCAGCCAAGTAGTCCCTCCAGGGACCCAGTACTTC.

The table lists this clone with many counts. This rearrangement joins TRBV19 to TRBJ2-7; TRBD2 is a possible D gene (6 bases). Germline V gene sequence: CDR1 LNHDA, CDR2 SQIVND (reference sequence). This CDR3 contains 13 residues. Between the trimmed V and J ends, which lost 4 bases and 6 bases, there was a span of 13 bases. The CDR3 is CASSTTRKSEQYF. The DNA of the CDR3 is TGTGCCAGTAGTACGACTAGGAAAAGCGAGCAGTACTTC.

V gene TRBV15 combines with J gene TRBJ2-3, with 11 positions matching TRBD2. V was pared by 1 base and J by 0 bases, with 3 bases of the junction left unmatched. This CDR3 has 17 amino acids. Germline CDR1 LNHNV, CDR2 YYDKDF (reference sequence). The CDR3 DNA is TGTGCCACCAGCAGAGGTAGGACTAGCGGGAGCACAGATACGCAGTATTTT. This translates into CATSRGRTSGSTDTQYF.